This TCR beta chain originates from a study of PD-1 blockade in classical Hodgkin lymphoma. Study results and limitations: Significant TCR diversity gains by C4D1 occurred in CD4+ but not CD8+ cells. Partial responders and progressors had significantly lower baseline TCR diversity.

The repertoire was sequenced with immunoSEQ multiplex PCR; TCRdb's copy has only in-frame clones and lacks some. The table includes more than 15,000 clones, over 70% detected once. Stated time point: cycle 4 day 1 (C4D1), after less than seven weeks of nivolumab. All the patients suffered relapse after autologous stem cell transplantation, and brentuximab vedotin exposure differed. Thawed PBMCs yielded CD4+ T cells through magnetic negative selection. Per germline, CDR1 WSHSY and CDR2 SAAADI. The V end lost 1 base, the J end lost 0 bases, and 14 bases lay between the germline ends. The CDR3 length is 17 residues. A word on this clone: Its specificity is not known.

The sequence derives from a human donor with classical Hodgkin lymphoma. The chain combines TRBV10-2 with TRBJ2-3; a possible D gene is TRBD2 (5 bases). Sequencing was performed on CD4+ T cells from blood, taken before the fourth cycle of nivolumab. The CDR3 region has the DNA TGCGCCAGCAGTGAGTATTTGAGCGGATCAAGCACAGATACGCAGTATTTT. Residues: CASSEYLSGSSTDTQYF.